A single sample gave rise to the 19 T cell receptor beta chains below, sequenced in a study of blood T cell repertoires in COVID-19. Libraries were prepared by immunoSEQ multiplex PCR; TCRdb keeps only in-frame clonotypes and omits some of them. Among approximately 200,000 clones, about 83% were seen once, and the ten largest hold 8% to 10%. Source material: PBMCs or T cells enriched from blood (not recorded which). The receptors stem from a woman in her thirties who had recovered from COVID-19.

The V and J genes are TRBV7-2 and TRBJ2-3; TRBD2 agrees at 8 bases. Germline-derived CDR1 and CDR2 are SGHTA and FQGNSA. The CDR3 length is 14 residues. The V and J ends lost 7 bases and 6 bases, in that order; junction bases with no gene match: 9. The chain's CDR3 is CASIPTGGGDTQYF. The CDR3, as DNA: TGTGCCAGCATCCCAACGGGAGGGGGGGATACGCAGTATTTT.

The chain carries TRBV5-1 and TRBJ2-1; weak D call: TRBD1 (5 bases). The CDR3 has 20 amino acids. V was clipped by 0 bases and J by 0 bases, with 22 bases between them. Germline V CDR1 and CDR2: SGHRS, YFSETQ. The CDR3 reads CASSLVTDLRQVSSYNEQFF. The CDR3 DNA reads as TGCGCCAGCAGCTTGGTGACAGATTTACGCCAAGTAAGCTCCTACAATGAGCAGTTCTTC.

This rearrangement joins TRBV11-1 to TRBJ2-3; the match to TRBD2 covers 8 bases. V trimming: 3 bases; J trimming: 1 base; junction bases outside the gene matches: 3. Looked up from germline, CDR1 is SGHAT and CDR2 is FQDESV (reference sequence). The CDR3 has 15 residues. The CDR3 protein is CASSFGGVGTDTQYF. For the CDR3, the DNA is TGTGCCAGCAGCTTCGGGGGGGTGGGCACAGATACGCAGTATTTT.

V gene TRBV27 combines with J gene TRBJ2-7; 11 bases line up with TRBD2. V shed 2 bases, J shed 2 bases, and the junction held 2 bases outside the gene matches. The CDR3 consists of 15 residues. The germline gives CDR1 MNHEY, CDR2 SMNVEV (reference sequence). The CDR3 region has the DNA TGTGCCAGCAGTTTACGACTAGCGGGGACCTACGAGCAGTACTTC. Translation: CASSLRLAGTYEQYF.

The chain uses TRBV27 and TRBJ2-3, with 11 bases aligning to TRBD2. The CDR3 extends over 17 amino acids. The germline CDR1 and CDR2 sequences are MNHEY and SMNVEV (reference sequence). Trimming took 5 bases from V and 6 from J; bases not matched to a gene: 13. As DNA, the CDR3 is TGTGCCAGCAGTGACACCTCATTTAGCGGGAGGGCGGATACGCAGTATTTT. Protein product: CASSDTSFSGRADTQYF.

The J gene is TRBJ2-2, the V gene TRBV25-1; possibly TRBD2 for D (5 bases). CDR3 length: 14 amino acids. With 7 bases removed from V and 7 bases from J, the gap between germline ends came to 16 bases. The germline CDR1 and CDR2 sequences are MGHDK and SYGVNS. In nucleotides, the CDR3 is TGTGCCAGCAAGCCGGGAACAGATGGCGGGGAGCTGTTTTTT. This sequence encodes CASKPGTDGGELFF.

The chain uses TRBV12-3 or TRBV12-4 and TRBJ2-3; D is unclear. V was shortened by 5 bases and J by 0 bases, with 3 bases between the two germline ends. This CDR3 contains 12 residues. The DNA of the CDR3 is TGTGCCAGCAGTCCTAGCACAGATACGCAGTATTTT. Residues: CASSPSTDTQYF.

The chain's CDR3 is CASRGSIGLAATGDNEQYF. In DNA form, the CDR3 reads TGCGCCAGCCGCGGATCCATCGGACTAGCGGCAACGGGAGACAACGAGCAGTACTTC. The V gene is TRBV5-1, the J gene TRBJ2-7, with 10 bases that match TRBD2. The CDR3 has 19 residues. Per the germline V gene, CDR1 is SGHRS and CDR2 is YFSETQ. Trimming cost V 7 bases and J 5 bases; bases outside gene matches: 24. Full variable domain (remainder filled in from reference TRBV5-1 and TRBJ2-7): KAGVTQTPRYLIKTRGQQVTLSCSPISGHRSVSWYQQTPGQGLQFLFEYFSETQRNKGNFPGRFSGRQFSNSRSEMNVSTLELGDSALYLCASRGSIGLAATGDNEQYFGPGTRLTVT.

The J gene is TRBJ2-2, the V gene TRBV19; the match to TRBD1 covers 10 bases. The germline V gene has CDR1 LNHDA and CDR2 SQIVND (reference sequence). The CDR3 runs to 17 residues. The V gene end was trimmed by 7 bases and the J gene end by 7 bases; junction bases not matched to a gene: 15. DNA of the CDR3: TGTGCCAGTACCGACGGTTTGACAGGGGGCTTCGGCGGGGAGCTGTTTTTT. It is translated as CASTDGLTGGFGGELFF. The full variable domain, its missing parts supplied by reference TRBV19 and TRBJ2-2, is DGGITQSPKYLFRKEGQNVTLSCEQNLNHDAMYWYRQDPGQGLRLIYYSQIVNDFQKGDIAEGYSVSREKKESFPLTVTSAQKNPTAFYLCASTDGLTGGFGGELFFGEGSRLTVL.

The chain links TRBV3-1 (or the pseudogene TRBV3-2) to TRBJ1-2; 11 bases fit TRBD1. The germline CDR1 and CDR2 sequences are LGHDT and YNNKEL (reference sequence). Losses at the gene ends were 3 bases for V and 7 bases for J; bases not matched to a gene: 7. The CDR3 extends over 15 amino acids. The CDR3 DNA is TGTGCCAGCAGCCAGGGCGGACAGGGGGCGAGTGGCTACACCTTC. Amino acid sequence: CASSQGGQGASGYTF.

The J gene is TRBJ1-6, the V gene TRBV5-5, with 8 bases matching TRBD1. Germline values: CDR1 SGHKS, CDR2 YYEKEE (reference sequence). Unmatched junction bases numbered 9, after V lost 4 bases and J lost 3 bases. The CDR3 is 17 amino acids. The CDR3 here is CASSGGGTGGYNSPLHF. The DNA for the CDR3 is TGTGCCAGCAGCGGTGGTGGTACAGGGGGCTATAATTCACCCCTCCACTTT.

The CDR3 sequence: CASSFGGDTDTQYF. For the CDR3, the DNA is TGCGCCAGCAGCTTCGGGGGGGACACAGATACGCAGTATTTT. The chain employs TRBV5-1 and TRBJ2-3, with TRBD2 identical over 8 bases. Germline assignment: CDR1 SGHRS and CDR2 YFSETQ. V was clipped by 2 bases and J by 2 bases; unmatched bases: 1. The CDR3 has 14 amino acids.

V gene TRBV28 combines with J gene TRBJ2-1; 15 bases are a match to TRBD2. The CDR3 runs to 17 residues. Germline CDR1 reads MDHEN; CDR2 reads SYDVKM. The junction had 9 bases not matched to a gene; V was cut back by 6 bases and J by 6 bases. The CDR3 protein is CASRATMGLAGGNEQFF. The CDR3 nucleotides read TGTGCCAGCAGGGCAACCATGGGACTAGCGGGAGGCAATGAGCAGTTCTTC.

The V gene is TRBV5-1, the J gene TRBJ2-2, with 12 bases lining up with TRBD2. J gave up 6 bases and V 5 bases, and 5 bases lay outside the gene matches. Germline CDR1 is SGHRS and CDR2 is YFSETQ. The CDR3 covers 15 residues. CDR3 nucleotide sequence: TGCGCCAGCAGTTTGACTAGCGGGAGTTCCGGGGAGCTGTTTTTT. It encodes CASSLTSGSSGELFF.

The chain links TRBV27 to TRBJ2-1, with 9 nucleotides matching TRBD2. Germline V lookup: CDR1 MNHEY, CDR2 SMNVEV (reference sequence). The ends lost 3 bases at V and 1 base at J; junction bases unmatched: 7. This CDR3 has 17 residues. CDR3 in DNA: TGTGCCAGCAGTTTCGCGGGAGGGCCGGTGTCCTACAATGAGCAGTTCTTC. As protein: CASSFAGGPVSYNEQFF.

This chain uses TRBV6-1 with TRBJ1-1; weak D call: TRBD1 (5 bases). The CDR3 covers 12 residues. Germline V gene lookup returns CDR1 MNHNS and CDR2 SASEGT. V was trimmed by 3 bases and J by 7 bases, leaving 9 bases between them. CDR3 in DNA: TGTGCCAGCAGTGATTGGGGCAGTGAAGCTTTCTTT. Protein sequence: CASSDWGSEAFF.

The chain carries TRBV29-1 and TRBJ1-2; tentative D call: TRBD1 (5 bases). The V gene lost 6 bases and the J gene lost 6 bases, with 17 bases spanning the gap. The CDR3 runs to 13 residues. Germline assignment: CDR1 SQVTM and CDR2 ANQGSEA. CDR3: CSVVLAGRNGYTF. CDR3 in DNA: TGCAGCGTGGTATTGGCAGGGCGAAATGGCTACACCTTC.

This chain links TRBV11-1 with TRBJ2-1; TRBD2 agrees at 10 bases. Per germline, CDR1 SGHAT and CDR2 FQDESV (reference sequence). This CDR3 has 16 amino acids. V lost 5 bases and J lost 7; bases outside the gene matches: 11. Here the CDR3 reads CASSISGRALGNEQFF. The CDR3 bases are TGTGCCAGCAGCATAAGCGGGAGGGCCCTCGGGAATGAGCAGTTCTTC.

The chain uses TRBV28 and TRBJ2-7; 11 nucleotides match TRBD1. V was pared by 6 bases and J by 4 bases, with 5 bases of the junction left unmatched. Germline V lookup: CDR1 MDHEN, CDR2 SYDVKM. There are 14 residues in the CDR3. DNA of the CDR3: TGTGCCAGCAGATGGACAGGGGGCGGGTACGAGCAGTACTTC. It encodes CASRWTGGGYEQYF.